Listed here is a single TCR beta chain. This entry comes from a study of blood T cell repertoires in COVID-19. Turning to the study itself: Researchers got acute and convalescent COVID-19 samples from the United States, Italy and Spain. T cells, B-cell-depleted T cells, or PBMCs supplied cDNA or gDNA.

Germline-derived CDR1 and CDR2 are MGHRA and YSYEKL. The CDR3 is 14 residues long. After removal of 2 bases from V and 8 bases from J, the junction contained 5 bases not matched to a gene. The assay was immunoSEQ multiplex PCR, and TCRdb's table has in-frame clones only and misses some. Counted here are tens of thousands of clones, 70% to 90% occurring once; the ten biggest clones make up 3%. Sample: peripheral blood. This rearrangement joins TRBV4-1 to TRBJ2-1; 8 positions match TRBD2. The sequence was obtained from a man aged 50 to 60 with active COVID-19. CDR3 amino acids: CASSQRRGGDEQFF. The CDR3 DNA sequence: TGCGCCAGCAGCCAACGTCGGGGGGGCGATGAGCAGTTCTTC.